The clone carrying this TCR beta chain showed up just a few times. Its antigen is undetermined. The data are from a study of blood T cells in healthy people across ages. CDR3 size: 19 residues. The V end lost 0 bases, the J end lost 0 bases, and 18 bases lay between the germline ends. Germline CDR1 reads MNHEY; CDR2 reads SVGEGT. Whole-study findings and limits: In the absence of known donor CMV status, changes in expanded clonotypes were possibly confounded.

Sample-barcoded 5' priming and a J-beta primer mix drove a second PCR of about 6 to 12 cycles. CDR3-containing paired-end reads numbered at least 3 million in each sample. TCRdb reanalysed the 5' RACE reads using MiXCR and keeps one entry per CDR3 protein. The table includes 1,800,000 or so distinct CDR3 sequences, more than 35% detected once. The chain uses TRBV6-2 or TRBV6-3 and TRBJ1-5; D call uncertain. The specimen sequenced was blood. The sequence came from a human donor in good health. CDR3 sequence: CASSYSIIGEPYSNQPQHF. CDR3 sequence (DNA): TGTGCCAGCAGTTACTCGATAATCGGGGAACCCTATAGCAATCAGCCCCAGCATTTT.